A selection of T cell receptor beta chains follows, all from one sample in a study of cytomegalovirus exposure and HLA in healthy donors. Method: immunoSEQ multiplex PCR; TCRdb's copy keeps in-frame clones and lacks some. This sample has about 180,000 clones; less than 90% occur once, and the top ten carry about 1.3%. Specimen: PBMCs. The receptors stem from a girl under 18 in good health and CMV-seropositive. Both conserved end residues are part of each CDR3. Fields, in order: D gene, clone size, J gene, V gene, CDR3 DNA, CDR3 protein. A D gene is named only where the DNA matches it firmly. Some rows have no size entry. The others give once, few or many, or a class for an expanded clone.

.	.	TRBJ1-3	TRBV7-9	TGTGCCAGCAGCGAGGGGGACCGCTCTGGAAACACCATATATTTT	CASSEGDRSGNTIYF
TRBD1	.	TRBJ1-2	TRBV5-1	TGCGCCAGCAGCGATATACAGGGGAGCACCGGCTACACCTTC	CASSDIQGSTGYTF
TRBD2	once	TRBJ2-3	TRBV10-1	TGCGCCAGCAGTGTTTCTAGCGGGAGATGGGCAGATACGCAGTATTTT	CASSVSSGRWADTQYF
.	.	TRBJ2-1	TRBV29-1	TGCAGCGTTGGCAGGTACTACAATGAGCAGTTCTTC	CSVGRYYNEQFF
.	.	TRBJ1-5	TRBV25-1	TGTGCCAGCAGTGCCTGGGGGGGGAATCAGCCCCAGCATTTT	CASSAWGGNQPQHF
.	.	TRBJ1-2	TRBV4-1	TGCGCCAGCAGCCAAGAGATGGGGGGAGCGGGAGTAGAGGGCTACACCTTC	CASSQEMGGAGVEGYTF
.	.	TRBJ2-7	TRBV4-1	TGCGCCAGCAGCCAAGACGAGGCGAGGAGCTCCTACGAGCAGTACTTC	CASSQDEARSSYEQYF
TRBD1	.	TRBJ2-5	TRBV10-3	TGTGCCATCAGACCCGGGACAGGGGTCCAAGAGACCCAGTACTTC	CAIRPGTGVQETQYF
.	.	TRBJ1-4	TRBV19	TGTGCCAGTAGTCTAATCTCAACTAATGAAAAACTGTTTTTT	CASSLISTNEKLFF
TRBD1	.	TRBJ2-4	TRBV28	TGTGCCAGCAGTTTTTGGCAGGGGGCTGACATTCAGTACTTC	CASSFWQGADIQYF
.	.	TRBJ2-1	TRBV2	TGTGCCAGCACGGGGACTCGGAACAATGAGCAGTTCTTC	CASTGTRNNEQFF
.	.	TRBJ2-5	TRBV6-5	TGTGCCAGCAGTTCTATTTCAGGGTATAGGTCTGAGACCCAGTACTTC	CASSSISGYRSETQYF
.	.	TRBJ2-5	TRBV9	TGTGCCAGCAGCGTAGGAGGACTGAACCAAGAGACCCAGTACTTC	CASSVGGLNQETQYF
TRBD1	.	TRBJ1-2	TRBV29-1	TGCAGCGTTGACGGAGTGACAGGGAGCTATGGCTACACCTTC	CSVDGVTGSYGYTF
TRBD2	few	TRBJ2-3	TRBV5-1	TGCGCCAGCAGCTTGGTACTAGCGGGAGCCCTCTCCACAGATACGCAGTATTTT	CASSLVLAGALSTDTQYF
TRBD1	.	TRBJ1-3	TRBV14	TGTGCCAGCAGCCCAGGGACAGGCAGAAACACCATATATTTT	CASSPGTGRNTIYF
TRBD1	.	TRBJ2-5	TRBV4-1	TGCGCCAGCAGCCATCCGGGCGCGACAGGGGGAAAGACCCAGTACTTC	CASSHPGATGGKTQYF
TRBD2	once	TRBJ2-7	TRBV19	TGTGCCAGTAGTAGGACTAGCGGGAGTTTCGAGCAGTACTTC	CASSRTSGSFEQYF
.	.	TRBJ2-2	TRBV7-2	TGTGCCAGCAGCCCCAGGGGTGGGGCTAACACCGGGGAGCTGTTTTTT	CASSPRGGANTGELFF
TRBD2	.	TRBJ2-7	TRBV6-1	TGTGCCAGCTGTCGTTGGGCGGGAGGAGAGTACGAGCAGTACTTC	CASCRWAGGEYEQYF
.	.	TRBJ1-2	TRBV19	TGTGCCAGTAGTACGAACCGGGACAATCACTATGGCTACACCTTC	CASSTNRDNHYGYTF
.	once	TRBJ1-1	TRBV6-1	TGTGCCAGCAGTCGTACAGGGAACACTGAAGCTTTCTTT	CASSRTGNTEAFF
TRBD2	.	TRBJ2-1	TRBV5-1	TGCGCCAGCAGATCTAGCGGGTACAATGAGCAGTTCTTC	CASRSSGYNEQFF
.	.	TRBJ2-2	TRBV5-1	TGCGCCAGCATGTACACCAACACCGGGGAGCTGTTTTTT	CASMYTNTGELFF
TRBD2	.	TRBJ2-1	TRBV7-8	TGTGCCAGCAGCCGAAAGGGTTCACTAGCGGGGTACAATGAGCAGTTCTTC	CASSRKGSLAGYNEQFF
TRBD1	few	TRBJ1-1	TRBV2	TGTGCCAGCAGTGAAACCCTGGACAGGGTAAGGGTGAACACTGAAGCTTTCTTT	CASSETLDRVRVNTEAFF
.	few	TRBJ1-1	TRBV4-1	TGCGCCAGCAGCCACATAGTCCGGGAGAACACTGAAGCTTTCTTT	CASSHIVRENTEAFF
.	.	TRBJ2-3	TRBV5-4	TGTGCCAGCAGCGGGGACTTTTATACGCAGTATTTT	CASSGDFYTQYF
.	few	TRBJ2-7	TRBV25-1	TGTGCCAGCACTTCGGGGACTGAGCAGTACTTC	CASTSGTEQYF
.	few	TRBJ1-1	TRBV27	TGTGCCAGCAGTTTACACGGCGGGCCGAACACTGAAGCTTTCTTT	CASSLHGGPNTEAFF
.	.	TRBJ1-3	TRBV30	TGTGCCTGGGAGGGGGGGTTCTCTGGAAACACCATATATTTT	CAWEGGFSGNTIYF
.	few	TRBJ2-6	TRBV5-8	TGTGCCAGCAGCCCCATCAACGTCCTGACTTTC	CASSPINVLTF
TRBD1	.	TRBJ1-3	TRBV30	TGTGCCTGGATGACCGGGACAGGGTTGAACACCATATATTTT	CAWMTGTGLNTIYF
.	.	TRBJ1-5	TRBV4-1	TGCGCCAGCAGCCAATGGGAGGGAGGTCAGCCCCAGCATTTT	CASSQWEGGQPQHF
TRBD1	.	TRBJ2-7	TRBV6-5	TGTGCCAGCATTGGGACAGGTGCCTACGAGCAGTACTTC	CASIGTGAYEQYF
TRBD2	.	TRBJ2-7	TRBV7-6	TGTGCCAGCAGCTTAGAACTAGCGGCCGGCTGGGAGCAGTACTTC	CASSLELAAGWEQYF
.	.	TRBJ2-7	TRBV11-2	TGTGCCAGCAGCACGAGACAGGCGGCCTCCTACGAGCAGTACTTC	CASSTRQAASYEQYF
TRBD1	few	TRBJ1-1	TRBV30	TGTGCCTGGAGTAGACAGGGGGGAACTGAAGCTTTCTTT	CAWSRQGGTEAFF